The 17 T cell receptor beta chains presented below share a single source sample, sequenced in a study of blood T cell repertoires in COVID-19. The method was immunoSEQ multiplex PCR; TCRdb's version includes in-frame clones alone and lacks a portion of them. The sample lists some 200,000 clones, 87% occurring once. Sequencing was performed on peripheral blood. The receptors originated from a woman between 18 and 30 years old who had recovered from COVID-19.

This chain uses TRBV19 with TRBJ1-1; the match to TRBD1 covers 8 bases. V shed 5 bases, J shed 4 bases, and the junction held 6 bases outside the gene matches. CDR3 size: 14 residues. Germline CDR1 and CDR2: LNHDA and SQIVND (reference sequence). CDR3 residues: CASSYQGAFTEAFF. The DNA for the CDR3 is TGTGCCAGTAGTTACCAGGGGGCCTTCACTGAAGCTTTCTTT.

The V gene is TRBV24-1, the J gene TRBJ1-4, with TRBD1 matching 7 bases. The germline gives CDR1 KGHDR, CDR2 SFDVKD. This CDR3 is 15 amino acids long. V lost 6 bases and J lost 0; bases outside the gene matches: 3. Here the CDR3 DNA reads TGTGCCACCAGTTCAGGGGGTGCAACTAATGAAAAACTGTTTTTT. Its translation is CATSSGGATNEKLFF.

This clone was detected only a few times. The chain is built from TRBV30 and TRBJ2-3, with 7 nucleotides matching TRBD2. This CDR3 comprises 18 residues. V shed 0 bases, J shed 6 bases, and the junction held 18 bases outside the gene matches. The germline V gene encodes CDR1 GTSNPN and CDR2 SVGIG (reference sequence). CDR3: CAWSVRGDFRSIPDTQYF. CDR3 DNA: TGTGCCTGGAGTGTACGGGGGGACTTCCGAAGCATACCGGATACGCAGTATTTT.

Ten or more counts support this clone. The V and J genes are TRBV5-6 and TRBJ1-2, with D unresolved. Germline CDR1 SGHDT, CDR2 YYEEEE. V was trimmed by 1 base and J by 4 bases, leaving 11 bases between them. The CDR3 has 14 residues. The CDR3 DNA sequence: TGTGCCAGCAGCTTGTTCTCAGGATCCTATGGCTACACCTTC. This codes for CASSLFSGSYGYTF.

In this sample, this clone turned up a few times. This rearrangement joins TRBV27 to TRBJ1-3; 7 bases are shared with TRBD1. The V segment lost 0 bases and the J segment 0 bases; nucleotides outside the gene matches: 11. Per the germline V gene, CDR1 is MNHEY and CDR2 is SMNVEV (reference sequence). The CDR3 is 19 residues long. CDR3: CASSLSWGGTAYSGNTIYF. As DNA, the CDR3 is TGTGCCAGCAGTTTATCTTGGGGTGGGACAGCATACTCTGGAAACACCATATATTTT.

The chain employs TRBV29-1 and TRBJ2-3; 11 positions match TRBD2. This CDR3 region has 15 residues. J gave up 1 base and V 5 bases, and 5 bases lay outside the gene matches. The germline gives CDR1 SQVTM, CDR2 ANQGSEA. The CDR3, as DNA: TGCAGCGTTACCCCGGGACTAGCGGGCACAGATACGCAGTATTTT. This codes for CSVTPGLAGTDTQYF.

The chain employs TRBV6-1 and TRBJ1-4; a possible D gene is TRBD1 (5 bases). CDR1 MNHNS and CDR2 SASEGT come from the germline V gene. This CDR3 region has 15 residues. V was cut by 2 bases and J by 6 bases, with 13 bases left in between. The CDR3 nucleotides are TGTGCCAGCAGTGAACGGGGGGACTATCATGAAAAACTGTTTTTT. Translating gives CASSERGDYHEKLFF.

This clone turned up a few times. The chain recombines TRBV30 with TRBJ2-1; possible D gene TRBD2, 6 bases. V was shortened by 5 bases and J by 9 bases, with 17 bases between the two germline ends. The CDR3 runs to 13 residues. Germline values: CDR1 GTSNPN, CDR2 SVGIG (reference sequence). This CDR3 is CAWDMGGSPEQFF. CDR3 DNA: TGTGCCTGGGACATGGGGGGTTCGCCTGAGCAGTTCTTC.

The count of this clone is one. The chain recombines TRBV7-2 with TRBJ1-6; D is unresolved. The germline V and J ends were trimmed by 1 base and 5 bases, with 9 bases remaining between them. The length of the CDR3 is 15 residues. Germline V gene lookup returns CDR1 SGHTA and CDR2 FQGNSA. CDR3 loop: CASSLVGQNNSPLHF. The CDR3 DNA reads as TGTGCCAGCAGCTTAGTTGGTCAGAATAATTCACCCCTCCACTTT.

This chain joins TRBV28 and TRBJ1-2; D remains unclear. This CDR3 spans 11 amino acids. V was shortened by 4 bases and J by 8 bases, with 8 bases between the two germline ends. In germline, CDR1 is MDHEN, CDR2 SYDVKM. CDR3 region: CASSYLGGYTF. CDR3 nucleotides: TGTGCCAGCAGTTACCTCGGGGGCTACACCTTC.

This clone was detected once. The V call is TRBV5-1, the J call TRBJ2-3; D gene unclear. CDR1 is SGHRS and CDR2 is YFSETQ in the germline V gene. Trimming shortened V by 2 bases and J by 2 bases, and 6 bases separated the two germline ends. CDR3 length: 13 residues. In DNA form, the CDR3 reads TGCGCCAGCAGCTTAGAGGTCACAGATACGCAGTATTTT. Translation: CASSLEVTDTQYF. The entire variable domain, with the rest obtained from reference TRBV5-1 and TRBJ2-3, is as follows: KAGVTQTPRYLIKTRGQQVTLSCSPISGHRSVSWYQQTPGQGLQFLFEYFSETQRNKGNFPGRFSGRQFSNSRSEMNVSTLELGDSALYLCASSLEVTDTQYFGPGTRLTVL.

The V call is TRBV11-3, the J call TRBJ2-1, with a possible D match to TRBD2 (6 bases). Trimming cost V 1 base and J 0 bases, with 7 bases left between them. The CDR3 has 15 amino acids. The germline V gene has CDR1 SGHNT and CDR2 YENEEA. The CDR3 nucleotides are TGTGCCAGCAGCTTAGGGGGACTCTCCTACAATGAGCAGTTCTTC. Protein: CASSLGGLSYNEQFF.

The CDR3 sequence is CASSSREGRFDTQYF. CDR3 nucleotides: TGTGCCAGCAGTTCGAGGGAGGGCCGATTTGATACGCAGTATTTT. The V call is TRBV6-5, the J call TRBJ2-3, with TRBD2 matching over 7 bases. Per the germline V gene, CDR1 is MNHEY and CDR2 is SVGAGI. The V and J ends lost 4 bases and 6 bases, in that order; junction bases with no gene match: 10. The CDR3 has 15 amino acids.

The genes are TRBV25-1 and TRBJ2-3; 10 nucleotides line up with TRBD1. Germline V gene lookup returns CDR1 MGHDK and CDR2 SYGVNS. The junction had 7 bases not matched to a gene; V was cut back by 4 bases and J by 3 bases. The CDR3 runs to 16 residues. The CDR3 sequence is CASSGSGTGVTDTQYF. CDR3 sequence (DNA): TGTGCCAGCAGTGGCTCCGGGACAGGGGTAACAGATACGCAGTATTTT.

The chain links TRBV27 to TRBJ1-2; D may be TRBD1 (6 bases). Germline loops: CDR1 MNHEY, CDR2 SMNVEV (reference sequence). V lost 4 bases and J 0 bases, leaving 12 bases between the germline ends. The CDR3 is made up of 15 amino acids. In DNA form, the CDR3 reads TGTGCCAGCAGTTATCGGACAGCCCCTAACTATGGCTACACCTTC. This gives the protein CASSYRTAPNYGYTF.

CDR3 sequence (DNA): TGTGCCAGCAGCTTGGACAGTACGAACACTGAAGCTTTCTTT. This gives the protein CASSLDSTNTEAFF. V usage is TRBV13 and J usage is TRBJ1-1; D is possibly TRBD1 (6 bases). Germline lookup yields CDR1 PRHDT and CDR2 FYEKMQ (reference sequence). There are 14 residues in the CDR3. Trimming pared 3 bases from V and 1 base from J, leaving 9 bases between.

The rearrangement links TRBV19 to TRBJ1-1; the match to TRBD1 covers 10 bases. V trimming: 2 bases; J trimming: 0 bases; junction bases outside the gene matches: 6. This CDR3 has 17 amino acids. In germline, CDR1 is LNHDA, CDR2 SQIVND (reference sequence). The CDR3, as DNA: TGTGCCAGTAGTATAATCGACAGGGGGCCCATGAACACTGAAGCTTTCTTT. Protein sequence: CASSIIDRGPMNTEAFF. The complete variable domain, with remaining parts taken from reference TRBV19 and TRBJ1-1, reads DGGITQSPKYLFRKEGQNVTLSCEQNLNHDAMYWYRQDPGQGLRLIYYSQIVNDFQKGDIAEGYSVSREKKESFPLTVTSAQKNPTAFYLCASSIIDRGPMNTEAFFGQGTRLTVV.